Below, 18 T cell receptor beta chains from the same sample are listed, as sequenced in a study of early T cells in non-severe SARS-CoV-2 infection (dated by TCRdb to about 2021). The method was 5' RACE. The sequencer was a NextSeq 500. Starting from the raw public reads, TCRdb applied fastp trimming at Q25, assembled clones with MiXCR and retained in-frame beta chains. Identical CDR3 protein sequences are pooled into one entry, listed with their most common genes and DNA. The sample table holds roughly 35,000 distinct CDR3 sequences, of which approximately 6.9% were seen once. The ten largest clones add up to more than 3.5% of the sample. The specimen was whole blood. The origin of the receptors is an adult who was a healthcare worker with PCR-confirmed SARS-CoV-2 infection or an uninfected control (not recorded which).

This clonotype was observed a handful of times. V usage is TRBV11-2 and J usage is TRBJ2-7, with 12 bases aligning to TRBD2. Germline-derived CDR1 and CDR2 are SGHAT and FQNNGV. This CDR3 comprises 14 residues. V trimming: 1 base; J trimming: 6 bases; junction bases outside the gene matches: 1. CDR3 residues: CASSLGTSGIEQYF. DNA for the CDR3: TGTGCCAGCAGCTTAGGGACTAGCGGGATCGAGCAGTACTTC. The whole variable domain, remainder taken from reference TRBV11-2 and TRBJ2-7, is EAGVAQSPRYKIIEKRQSVAFWCNPISGHATLYWYQQILGQGPKLLIQFQNNGVVDDSQLPKDRFSAERLKGVDSTLKIQPAKLEDSAVYLCASSLGTSGIEQYFGPGTRLTVT.

This clonotype was counted at least ten times. The rearrangement links TRBV6-5 to TRBJ2-1; 8 bases match TRBD1. Germline V lookup: CDR1 MNHEY, CDR2 SVGAGI. Trimming cost V 7 bases and J 0 bases; bases outside gene matches: 11. This CDR3 spans 17 amino acids. The CDR3 bases are TGTGCCAGCACCCCCCCTACAGGGGGGAGCTCCTACAATGAGCAGTTCTTC. Translated: CASTPPTGGSSYNEQFF.

This clonotype was seen ten or more times. The chain uses TRBV27 and TRBJ2-3; D not resolved. V was trimmed by 5 bases and J by 2 bases, leaving 8 bases between them. CDR3 length equals 13 residues. Germline CDR1 reads MNHEY; CDR2 reads SMNVEV (reference sequence). For the CDR3, the DNA is TGTGCCAGCAGTCCCCCGGTCACAGATACGCAGTATTTT. Its protein product is CASSPPVTDTQYF.

The genes are TRBV3-1 and TRBJ2-7; D tentatively fits TRBD1 or TRBD2 (5 bases each). The ends were cut back, 5 bases at V and 6 bases at J, with 20 bases in the middle. CDR3 length equals 15 residues. Looked up from germline, CDR1 is LGHDT and CDR2 is YNNKEL (reference sequence). This chain's CDR3 is CASSSHGAGNSEQYF. The CDR3 DNA reads TGTGCCAGCAGCTCCCACGGGGCAGGGAATTCCGAGCAGTACTTC.

At least ten counts were recorded for this clonotype. This chain joins TRBV28 and TRBJ2-4; 7 bases fit TRBD1. The CDR3 spans 14 residues. J was trimmed by 6 bases and V by 2 bases; bases with no gene match: 4. The germline V gene encodes CDR1 MDHEN and CDR2 SYDVKM. In DNA form, the CDR3 reads TGTGCCAGCAGTTTAGACAGGGATGGAAACATTCAGTACTTC. Protein product: CASSLDRDGNIQYF.

At least ten counts were recorded for this clonotype. This chain joins TRBV27 and TRBJ2-3; D is unresolved. CDR3 length equals 14 residues. Between the trimmed V and J ends, which lost 0 bases and 6 bases, there was a span of 10 bases. CDR1 is MNHEY and CDR2 is SMNVEV in the germline V gene (reference sequence). CDR3 residues: CASSLSRSSDTQYF. CDR3 nucleotide sequence: TGTGCCAGCAGTTTATCGAGAAGTTCCGATACGCAGTATTTT.

The table lists this clonotype with a few counts. The gene calls are TRBV30 and TRBJ2-7; D unresolved. V shed 2 bases and J shed 3 bases, with 5 bases lying between them. The V gene's germline CDR1 is GTSNPN and CDR2 SVGIG (reference sequence). The CDR3 contains 11 residues. CDR3 sequence reads: CAWSFRYEQYF. CDR3 DNA: TGTGCCTGGAGTTTCCGCTACGAGCAGTACTTC.

The sample holds a few counts of this clonotype. Mismatch with germline at one junction end may stem from a read error. This rearrangement joins TRBV5-1 to TRBJ1-6; TRBD1 agrees at 7 bases. The CDR3 consists of 15 residues. The germline V gene encodes CDR1 SGHRS and CDR2 YFSETQ. The CDR3 is CASSLATGVGSSLHF. CDR3 DNA sequence: TGCGCCAGCAGCTTGGCCACAGGGGTGGGTTCATCCCTCCACTTT.

This clonotype was detected only a few times. CDR3 nucleotides: TGTGCCAGCAGTTACGACAGGGGGATCGGGACCGGGGAGCTGTTTTTT. Residues: CASSYDRGIGTGELFF. This sequence joins TRBV6-5 and TRBJ2-2; 9 nucleotides agree with TRBD1. V lost 2 bases and J lost 5; bases outside the gene matches: 6. The CDR3 length is 16 residues. Per the germline V gene, CDR1 is MNHEY and CDR2 is SVGAGI.

This clonotype was detected only a few times. The rearrangement joins TRBV7-2 to TRBJ1-2; D is undetermined. The V end lost 1 base, the J end lost 14 bases, and 11 bases lay between the germline ends. The length of the CDR3 is 11 residues. Germline assignment: CDR1 SGHTA and CDR2 FQGNSA. CDR3 bases: TGTGCCAGCAGCTTAGTCAGGTCTGCTACCTTC. This translates into CASSLVRSATF.

This clonotype has at least ten counts. This chain connects TRBV28 to TRBJ1-4; D is unresolved. The CDR3 covers 14 residues. Germline V gives CDR1 MDHEN, CDR2 SYDVKM. The V end lost 1 base, the J end lost 5 bases, and 8 bases lay between the germline ends. The chain's CDR3 is CASSLFGNNEKLFF. The CDR3 coding sequence is TGTGCCAGCAGTTTATTTGGGAACAATGAAAAACTGTTTTTT.

The CDR3 protein is CASSDGQSTDTQYF. DNA of the CDR3: TGCGCCAGCAGCGACGGACAGAGCACAGATACGCAGTATTTT. V gene TRBV5-1 combines with J gene TRBJ2-3; D may be TRBD1 (6 bases). Trimming took off 4 bases at V and 0 bases at J, with 9 bases between the two ends. Germline loops: CDR1 SGHRS, CDR2 YFSETQ. The CDR3 is 14 residues long.

At least ten counts were recorded for this clonotype. This chain uses TRBV28 with TRBJ2-7, with TRBD1 matching over 8 bases. CDR3 size: 16 residues. CDR1 and CDR2 (germline): MDHEN, SYDVKM. V shed 6 bases, J shed 2 bases, and the junction held 12 bases outside the gene matches. The CDR3 loop reads CASSSTGQGLAYEQYF. The CDR3 region has the DNA TGTGCCAGCAGCAGTACAGGACAGGGTCTGGCCTACGAGCAGTACTTC.

The chain links TRBV7-8 to TRBJ2-3; the match to TRBD2 covers 10 bases. J was trimmed by 2 bases and V by 1 base; bases with no gene match: 9. Germline-derived CDR1 and CDR2 are SGHVS and FQNEAQ. The CDR3 loop spans 18 amino acids. This chain's CDR3 is CASSLEAGGGAHTDTQYF. The CDR3 coding sequence is TGTGCCAGCAGCTTAGAAGCGGGAGGGGGGGCACACACAGATACGCAGTATTTT.

This clonotype was seen at least ten times. The J gene is TRBJ2-7, the V gene TRBV20-1; D gene unclear. With 3 bases removed from V and 6 bases from J, the gap between germline ends came to 15 bases. From germline, CDR1 is DFQATT and CDR2 SNEGSKA (reference sequence). The CDR3 has 13 residues. The DNA of the CDR3 is TGCAGTGCTAGCCGGGCAGGCTCAGTCGAGCAGTACTTC. Protein: CSASRAGSVEQYF.

At least ten counts were recorded for this clonotype. DNA of the CDR3: TGTGCCAGCGGAATCCGACAGTCTTTGCAAAAACTGTTTTTT. Its protein product is CASGIRQSLQKLFF. The rearrangement joins TRBV28 to TRBJ1-4; a possible D gene is TRBD1 (5 bases). Germline V gene sequence: CDR1 MDHEN, CDR2 SYDVKM. The V end lost 8 bases, the J end lost 9 bases, and 19 bases lay between the germline ends. CDR3 length: 14 residues.

This clonotype was detected many times. The chain has TRBV27 and TRBJ2-3, with 11 bases lining up with TRBD2. The germline gives CDR1 MNHEY, CDR2 SMNVEV (reference sequence). The CDR3 is 16 residues long. The trim removed 5 bases at V and 10 bases at J, leaving 14 bases unmatched. CDR3 nucleotide sequence: TGTGCCAGCAGTCCCCCCGGACTAGCGGGCGAGGGGGCGCAGTATTTT. It yields the protein CASSPPGLAGEGAQYF.

The V and J genes are TRBV10-3 and TRBJ1-5; D is perhaps TRBD1 (6 bases). The CDR3 length is 14 residues. The V gene lost 6 bases and the J gene lost 5 bases, with 14 bases spanning the gap. Germline V gene lookup returns CDR1 ENHRY and CDR2 SYGVKD. CDR3 DNA sequence: TGTGCCATCAGCACAGGGACCGTCGATCAGCCCCAGCATTTT. This gives the protein CAISTGTVDQPQHF.